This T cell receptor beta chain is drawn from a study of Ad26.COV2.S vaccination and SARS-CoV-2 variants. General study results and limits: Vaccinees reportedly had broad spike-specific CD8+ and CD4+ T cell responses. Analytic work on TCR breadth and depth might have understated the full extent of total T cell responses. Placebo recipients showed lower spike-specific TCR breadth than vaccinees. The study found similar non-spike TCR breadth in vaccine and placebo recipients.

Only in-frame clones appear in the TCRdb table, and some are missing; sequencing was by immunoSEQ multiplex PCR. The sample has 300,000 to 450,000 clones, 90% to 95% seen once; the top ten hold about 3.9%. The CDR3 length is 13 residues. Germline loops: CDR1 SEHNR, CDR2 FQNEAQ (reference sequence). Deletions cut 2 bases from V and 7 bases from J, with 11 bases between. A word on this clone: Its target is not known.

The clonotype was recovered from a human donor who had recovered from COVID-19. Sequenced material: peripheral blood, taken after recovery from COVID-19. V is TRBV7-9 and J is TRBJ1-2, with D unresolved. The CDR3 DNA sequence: TGTGCCAGCAGCTTATTAGCGGAGTCTGGCTACACCTTC. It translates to CASSLLAESGYTF. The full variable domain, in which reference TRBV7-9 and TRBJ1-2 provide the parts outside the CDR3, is DTGVSQNPRHKITKRGQNVTFRCDPISEHNRLYWYRQTLGQGPEFLTYFQNEAQLEKSRLLSDRFSAERPKGSFSTLEIQRTEQGDSAMYLCASSLLAESGYTFGSGTRLTVV.